The present entry profiles one T cell receptor (beta chain) with its context. Trimming removed 2 bases from V and 3 bases from J; junction bases left unmatched: 6. CDR3 size: 17 residues. CDR1 and CDR2 from the germline V gene are KGHDR and SFDVKD. This sample was included in a study of blood T cell repertoires in COVID-19. In the study overall: T cells, B-cell-depleted T cells, or PBMCs supplied cDNA or gDNA.

In the study's own analysis: Reference gene primer amplification yielded estimated nucleated cell counts. Assay: immunoSEQ multiplex PCR; the TCRdb copy retains only in-frame clones and omits some. The V and J calls and the clone size are those of that table, but D and trimming were determined from the DNA. The repertoire consists of about 100,000 clones, with around 86% occurring once and the leading ten covering around 2.9%. The chain combines TRBV24-1 with TRBJ2-3; the match to TRBD1 covers 11 bases. The source of this sequence is a man aged 50-60 years with active or convalescent COVID-19. What was sequenced was peripheral blood. CDR3 region: CATSDSLDRGPTDTQYF. The CDR3 DNA follows: TGTGCCACCAGTGATTCGCTGGACAGGGGGCCGACAGATACGCAGTATTTT.